Listed below are T cell receptor beta chains from one sample, sequenced in a study of blood T cells in healthy people across ages. MiXCR, applied by TCRdb to the 5' RACE reads, yields one record per CDR3 protein. The repertoire consists of 780,000 or so distinct CDR3 sequences, with around three fifths occurring once and the leading ten covering roughly 24%. The sample taken for sequencing was blood. Source of these receptors: a man aged 35 to 55 in good health. CDR3s include the opening cysteine and the closing phenylalanine or tryptophan. A D gene is named only where the DNA matches it firmly. The listing skips clone size in some rows; elsewhere it reads once, few, many or a size class.

abundance: many; v_gene: TRBV20-1; d_gene: TRBD1; j_gene: TRBJ1-2; CDR3nt: TGCAGTGCCACGACAGGGAATGGGCATGGCTACACCTTC; CDR3aa: CSATTGNGHGYTF
abundance: NA; v_gene: TRBV6-5; d_gene: NA; j_gene: TRBJ1-1; CDR3nt: TGTGCCACCGCCATCCCACCTCTGCAGAACACTGAAGCTTTCTTT; CDR3aa: CATAIPPLQNTEAFF
abundance: NA; v_gene: TRBV7-2; d_gene: TRBD2; j_gene: TRBJ2-2; CDR3nt: TGTGCCAGCAGCTTACTAGCGGGGGTGGTTGTTGCCGGGGAGCTGTTTTTT; CDR3aa: CASSLLAGVVVAGELFF
abundance: NA; v_gene: TRBV28; d_gene: NA; j_gene: TRBJ2-3; CDR3nt: TGTGCCAGCAGTTTAGGCGCCGGGCGCACAGATACGCAGTATTTT; CDR3aa: CASSLGAGRTDTQYF
abundance: once; v_gene: TRBV28; d_gene: TRBD2; j_gene: TRBJ2-1; CDR3nt: TGTGCCAGCAGTTTTTGGAGCGGGGGGACAAACATCAATGAGCAGTTCTTC; CDR3aa: CASSFWSGGTNINEQFF
abundance: NA; v_gene: TRBV5-1; d_gene: TRBD1; j_gene: TRBJ2-1; CDR3nt: TGCGCCAGCAGCACGTTCCCGGGACAGGGGTTGCATGAGCAGTTCTTC; CDR3aa: CASSTFPGQGLHEQFF
abundance: NA; v_gene: TRBV12-3/TRBV12-4; d_gene: NA; j_gene: TRBJ2-1; CDR3nt: TGTGCCAGCAGCCCAGACCTGTCCAACAATGAGCAGTTCTTC; CDR3aa: CASSPDLSNNEQFF
abundance: NA; v_gene: TRBV12-3/TRBV12-4; d_gene: NA; j_gene: TRBJ1-1; CDR3nt: TGTGCCAGCACCCTAGGGGGGGCAACTGAAGCTTTCTTT; CDR3aa: CASTLGGATEAFF
abundance: NA; v_gene: TRBV6-5; d_gene: TRBD1; j_gene: TRBJ2-5; CDR3nt: TGTGCCAGCAGCCTTATGGCCGGGACAGGGGCAGAGACCCAGTACTTC; CDR3aa: CASSLMAGTGAETQYF
abundance: NA; v_gene: TRBV27; d_gene: NA; j_gene: TRBJ2-1; CDR3nt: TGTGCCAGCAGTGTATGGGGGGCGGGGGAGCAGTTCTTC; CDR3aa: CASSVWGAGEQFF
abundance: NA; v_gene: TRBV6-1; d_gene: NA; j_gene: TRBJ1-5; CDR3nt: TGTGCCAGCAGTGAAACCGGGACAACCAATCAGCCCCAGCATTTT; CDR3aa: CASSETGTTNQPQHF
abundance: NA; v_gene: TRBV28; d_gene: TRBD1; j_gene: TRBJ2-4; CDR3nt: TGTGCCAGCAGTGAAAGGGGACAGAAAAACATTCAGTACTTC; CDR3aa: CASSERGQKNIQYF
abundance: NA; v_gene: TRBV12-3/TRBV12-4; d_gene: TRBD1; j_gene: TRBJ2-7; CDR3nt: TGTGCCAGCAGTTCCCGACAGGGAACATCCTACGAGCAGTACTTC; CDR3aa: CASSSRQGTSYEQYF
abundance: NA; v_gene: TRBV3-1; d_gene: TRBD2; j_gene: TRBJ2-7; CDR3nt: TGTGCCAGCAGCCTGGGACTAGCGGGAGGGCTCTACGAGCAGTACTTC; CDR3aa: CASSLGLAGGLYEQYF
abundance: few; v_gene: TRBV20-1; d_gene: NA; j_gene: TRBJ2-3; CDR3nt: TGCAGTGCTAGGTCTATAGATACGCAGTATTTT; CDR3aa: CSARSIDTQYF
abundance: few; v_gene: TRBV4-3; d_gene: NA; j_gene: TRBJ2-1; CDR3nt: TGCGCCAGCAGCCCGGGAGCGTCCTACAATGAGCAGTTCTTC; CDR3aa: CASSPGASYNEQFF
abundance: NA; v_gene: TRBV6-5; d_gene: TRBD1; j_gene: TRBJ2-3; CDR3nt: TGTGCCAGCACCCACGGGGGACAGGGGGCGGATACGCAGTATTTT; CDR3aa: CASTHGGQGADTQYF
abundance: few; v_gene: TRBV5-1; d_gene: NA; j_gene: TRBJ2-3; CDR3nt: TGCGCCAGCAGCACGGCCGTTACTAGCACAGATACGCAGTATTTT; CDR3aa: CASSTAVTSTDTQYF
abundance: once; v_gene: TRBV28; d_gene: TRBD1; j_gene: TRBJ2-4; CDR3nt: TGTGCCAGCAGCTCTCAGGACAGGGGAGCCAAAAACATTCAGTACTTC; CDR3aa: CASSSQDRGAKNIQYF
abundance: once; v_gene: TRBV12-3/TRBV12-4; d_gene: TRBD1; j_gene: TRBJ2-3; CDR3nt: TGTGCCAGCAGCCGACAGGGTTGGCGCACAGATACGCAGTATTTT; CDR3aa: CASSRQGWRTDTQYF
abundance: NA; v_gene: TRBV6-1; d_gene: NA; j_gene: TRBJ2-1; CDR3nt: TGTGCCAGCAGCCCATTGCTGGGGACCACCCCCTACAATGAGCAGTTCTTC; CDR3aa: CASSPLLGTTPYNEQFF
abundance: NA; v_gene: TRBV20-1; d_gene: NA; j_gene: TRBJ1-6; CDR3nt: TGCAGTGCTAGTAATGGGCAGTCACCCCTCCACTTT; CDR3aa: CSASNGQSPLHF
abundance: few; v_gene: TRBV28; d_gene: NA; j_gene: TRBJ1-6; CDR3nt: TGTGCCAGCAGTCCATTAATGGTAGGCTTACCAATTTCACCCCTCCACTTT; CDR3aa: CASSPLMVGLPISPLHF
abundance: few; v_gene: TRBV29-1; d_gene: TRBD2; j_gene: TRBJ2-7; CDR3nt: TGCAGTGTCAGCCGCGGGAGGTCCAGATCCTACGAGCAGTACTTC; CDR3aa: CSVSRGRSRSYEQYF
abundance: NA; v_gene: TRBV7-2; d_gene: TRBD2; j_gene: TRBJ2-5; CDR3nt: TGTGCCAGCAGCTCCAAGCCGGGGGGGACTAGCGGGGGGCCTAGGTTTGCCCAGTACTTC; CDR3aa: CASSSKPGGTSGGPRFAQYF
abundance: NA; v_gene: TRBV5-1; d_gene: TRBD1; j_gene: TRBJ2-3; CDR3nt: TGCGCCAGCACCAGGAACCGGGACAGTAGCACAGATACGCAGTATTTT; CDR3aa: CASTRNRDSSTDTQYF
abundance: NA; v_gene: TRBV29-1; d_gene: NA; j_gene: TRBJ2-1; CDR3nt: TGCAGCGTTTTCTCGGATACCGAGCAGTTCTTC; CDR3aa: CSVFSDTEQFF
abundance: few; v_gene: TRBV20-1; d_gene: NA; j_gene: TRBJ1-5; CDR3nt: TGCAGTGCTAGCCCCCCGGGCAGTGGAAAGTATCAGCCCCAGCATTTT; CDR3aa: CSASPPGSGKYQPQHF
abundance: NA; v_gene: TRBV24-1; d_gene: NA; j_gene: TRBJ2-6; CDR3nt: TGTGCCACCAGTGATCTGACGCGAGCCGGGGCCAACGTCCTGACTTTC; CDR3aa: CATSDLTRAGANVLTF
abundance: many; v_gene: TRBV6-2/TRBV6-3; d_gene: NA; j_gene: TRBJ1-5; CDR3nt: TGTGCCAGCATCCAAGGGGGAGACAATCAGCCCCAGCATTTT; CDR3aa: CASIQGGDNQPQHF
abundance: few; v_gene: TRBV9; d_gene: NA; j_gene: TRBJ2-5; CDR3nt: TGTGCCAGCAGCGTAAGACAGTCCCAAGAGACCCAGTACTTC; CDR3aa: CASSVRQSQETQYF
abundance: NA; v_gene: TRBV27; d_gene: NA; j_gene: TRBJ2-1; CDR3nt: TGTGCCAGCAGTCCCGGGACTGGGCGGGATGAGCAGTTCTTC; CDR3aa: CASSPGTGRDEQFF
abundance: few; v_gene: TRBV12-3/TRBV12-4; d_gene: NA; j_gene: TRBJ2-5; CDR3nt: TGTGCCAGCAGTTTAGGGCACGACCAAGAGACCCAGTACTTC; CDR3aa: CASSLGHDQETQYF
abundance: NA; v_gene: TRBV5-1; d_gene: NA; j_gene: TRBJ2-5; CDR3nt: TGCGCCAGCAGCTTCACGAAGTGGGAGACCCAGTACTTC; CDR3aa: CASSFTKWETQYF
abundance: NA; v_gene: TRBV5-1; d_gene: NA; j_gene: TRBJ1-6; CDR3nt: TGCGCCAGCAGCAGGGCTCGTGAAAGGAATTCACCCCTCCACTTT; CDR3aa: CASSRARERNSPLHF
abundance: NA; v_gene: TRBV20-1; d_gene: TRBD2; j_gene: TRBJ2-5; CDR3nt: TGCAGTGCCCGTCCCGGGACTACCACGGACGAGACCCAGTACTTC; CDR3aa: CSARPGTTTDETQYF
abundance: few; v_gene: TRBV5-1; d_gene: NA; j_gene: TRBJ2-7; CDR3nt: TGCGCCAGCAGTGGAACCGGGACAAGGCTAGGAGAGCAGTACTTC; CDR3aa: CASSGTGTRLGEQYF
abundance: NA; v_gene: TRBV12-3/TRBV12-4; d_gene: TRBD1; j_gene: TRBJ2-3; CDR3nt: TGTGCCAGCAACGTACAGGGGACCAAGGATACGCAGTATTTT; CDR3aa: CASNVQGTKDTQYF
abundance: few; v_gene: TRBV7-3; d_gene: TRBD2; j_gene: TRBJ2-1; CDR3nt: TGTGCCAGCAGCTTAAGGAGTCCGGCTAGCGGACTGAATGAGCAGTTCTTC; CDR3aa: CASSLRSPASGLNEQFF
abundance: NA; v_gene: TRBV10-3; d_gene: TRBD1; j_gene: TRBJ2-7; CDR3nt: TGTGCCATCAGTGACTCGGGACAGGGAGACGAGCAGTACTTC; CDR3aa: CAISDSGQGDEQYF
abundance: NA; v_gene: TRBV3-1; d_gene: NA; j_gene: TRBJ1-5; CDR3nt: TGTGCCAGCAGAAGGGACATGTTCGATCAGCCCCAGCATTTT; CDR3aa: CASRRDMFDQPQHF